These 18 T cell receptor beta chains came from one sample sequenced in a study of blood T cells in healthy people across ages. A second about 7 to 12 cycle PCR used barcoded and J-beta primers. TCRdb ran MiXCR on the 5' RACE reads and lists one entry per CDR3 protein. The sample has some 1,500,000 distinct CDR3 sequences, roughly 43% seen once. Sequencing used blood. The receptors originated from a young woman in good health.

This clonotype turned up a few times. A junction end diverges from the germline sequence, so it may reflect a read error. J is TRBJ2-7 and V is TRBV2; weak D call: TRBD2 (6 bases). The CDR3 is 12 amino acids. Germline V CDR1 and CDR2: SNHLY, FYNNEI. This chain's CDR3 is CASGGSYYEKYF. The CDR3 DNA reads TGTGCCTCTGGGGGGAGTTACTACGAGAAGTACTTC.

This clonotype was detected once. The chain joins TRBV28 to TRBJ2-3; D assignment may be TRBD1 or TRBD2 (5 bases each). CDR1 is MDHEN, CDR2 SYDVKM, per germline. V was trimmed by 3 bases and J by 2 bases, leaving 21 bases between them. The CDR3 sequence is 18 residues long. The CDR3 region is CASSFLVRGRLDTDTQYF. CDR3 DNA sequence: TGTGCCAGCAGTTTTTTAGTCCGGGGCAGACTCGACACAGATACGCAGTATTTT. Using reference TRBV28 and TRBJ2-3 for the parts outside the CDR3, the full variable domain is DVKVTQSSRYLVKRTGEKVFLECVQDMDHENMFWYRQDPGLGLRLIYFSYDVKMKEKGDIPEGYSVSREKKERFSLILESASTNQTSMYLCASSFLVRGRLDTDTQYFGPGTRLTVL.

The rearrangement uses TRBV12-3 or TRBV12-4 and TRBJ2-1; D is uncertain. The germline V and J ends were trimmed by 2 bases and 9 bases, with 8 bases remaining between them. The CDR3 is 12 amino acids. This chain's CDR3 is CASSLLVTEQFF. The CDR3 DNA follows: TGTGCCAGCAGTTTACTGGTGACTGAGCAGTTCTTC.

This clonotype was observed once. V usage is TRBV20-1 and J usage is TRBJ2-3; tentative D call: TRBD2 (6 bases). Germline-derived CDR1 and CDR2 are DFQATT and SNEGSKA (reference sequence). The CDR3 runs 16 residues. With 0 bases removed from V and 0 bases from J, the gap between germline ends came to 13 bases. The CDR3 region has the DNA TGCAGTGCTAGAGATAATGGGAGGACTAGCACAGATACGCAGTATTTT. It codes for CSARDNGRTSTDTQYF.

This clonotype was counted between two and nine times. This chain uses TRBV7-9 with TRBJ2-3, with D possibly TRBD2 on 5 matching bases. V was cut by 4 bases and J by 5 bases, with 10 bases left in between. Germline lookup yields CDR1 SEHNR and CDR2 FQNEAQ (reference sequence). The CDR3 is 13 residues long. The CDR3 bases are TGTGCCAGCAGCTCCACAGCGGTAGATACGCAGTATTTT. Protein: CASSSTAVDTQYF.

The chain carries TRBV9 and TRBJ1-3; no clear D. The V end was cut by 0 bases, the J end by 0 bases, with 7 bases between. Per the germline V gene, CDR1 is SGDLS and CDR2 is YYNGEE. There are 15 residues in the CDR3. The CDR3 DNA sequence: TGTGCCAGCAGCGTAGATGGAATCTCTGGAAACACCATATATTTT. It is translated as CASSVDGISGNTIYF.

The genes are TRBV6-2 or TRBV6-3 and TRBJ2-5; D remains ambiguous. The J call is doubtful: the DNA matches TRBJ2-7 better. The CDR3 runs to 11 residues. The germline V gene encodes CDR1 MNHEY and CDR2 SVGEGT. CDR3 nucleotide sequence: TGTGCCACCGATCGGTGGGGCGAGCAGTACTTC. It yields the protein CATDRWGEQYF.

The chain uses TRBV20-1 and TRBJ1-2; 7 nucleotides agree with TRBD1. The CDR3 has 17 amino acids. V dropped 3 bases and J dropped 2; count of bases not matched to a gene: 15. The germline V gene has CDR1 DFQATT and CDR2 SNEGSKA (reference sequence). The CDR3 is CSASGWGDSKTNYGYTF. CDR3 coding DNA: TGCAGTGCTAGCGGTTGGGGGGACAGTAAAACGAACTATGGCTACACCTTC.

The J gene is TRBJ2-1, the V gene TRBV29-1, with D possibly TRBD1 on 6 matching bases. The germline gives CDR1 SQVTM, CDR2 ANQGSEA. The CDR3 has 14 residues. V lost 6 bases and J 6 bases, leaving 18 bases between the germline ends. The CDR3: CSVGRQVKGNEQFF. The CDR3 DNA is TGCAGCGTGGGAAGACAGGTTAAGGGCAATGAGCAGTTCTTC.

A few counts support this clonotype. This chain connects TRBV5-1 to TRBJ2-2; a possible D gene is TRBD2 (5 bases). V lost 1 base and J lost 1, with 11 bases in between. Germline V gene lookup returns CDR1 SGHRS and CDR2 YFSETQ. The CDR3 covers 16 residues. CDR3 in amino acids: CASSLRVSENTGELFF. The CDR3 DNA follows: TGCGCCAGCAGCTTGCGGGTTAGCGAGAACACCGGGGAGCTGTTTTTT.

This clonotype was detected only a few times. The chain uses TRBV5-1 and TRBJ1-2, with a possible D match to TRBD1 (6 bases). The germline V and J ends were trimmed by 3 bases and 4 bases, with 19 bases remaining between them. The V gene's germline CDR1 is SGHRS and CDR2 YFSETQ. The CDR3 runs to 16 residues. The CDR3 DNA sequence: TGCGCCAGCAGCTCTTCGGCAGGGGCGACCTTCTATGGCTACACCTTC. This translates into CASSSSAGATFYGYTF.

The sample holds a few counts of this clonotype. The chain uses TRBV20-1 and TRBJ1-5, with D hard to call. The length of the CDR3 is 12 residues. CDR1 is DFQATT, CDR2 SNEGSKA, per germline (reference sequence). The V end was cut by 2 bases, the J end by 4 bases, with 6 bases between. The CDR3 coding sequence is TGCAGTGCTAGACAAACTAATCAGCCCCAGCATTTT. Its protein is CSARQTNQPQHF.

The chain has TRBV4-1 and TRBJ2-7; TRBD1 matches 9 bases. After removal of 1 base from V and 9 bases from J, the junction contained 10 bases not matched to a gene. CDR1 is MGHRA and CDR2 is YSYEKL in the germline V gene. The CDR3 covers 15 residues. CDR3 DNA: TGCGCCAGCAGCCAAGTAGGCGGGACAGGGCAAGTGCAGTACTTC. This gives the protein CASSQVGGTGQVQYF.

The CDR3 is CASSFTGTSVRITEQFF. The CDR3 nucleotides are TGTGCCAGCAGTTTTACCGGGACTAGCGTCCGAATCACTGAGCAGTTCTTC. The chain combines TRBV12-3 or TRBV12-4 with TRBJ2-1; TRBD2 matches 10 bases. This CDR3 is 17 amino acids long. V was clipped by 3 bases and J by 9 bases; unmatched bases: 14.

Ten or more counts support this clonotype. The V gene is TRBV20-1, the J gene TRBJ2-1; D ambiguous. The length of the CDR3 is 11 residues. Trimming took off 3 bases at V and 4 bases at J, with 4 bases between the two ends. Germline V gene data show CDR1 as DFQATT and CDR2 as SNEGSKA (reference sequence). Here the CDR3 DNA reads TGCAGTGCTAGGGGGTACAATGAGCAGTTCTTC. Amino acid sequence: CSARGYNEQFF.

This clonotype was counted only a few times. Relative to the germline gene, one junction end is altered; a read error may explain this. The chain recombines TRBV15 with TRBJ2-3, with D possibly TRBD2 on 5 matching bases. Germline CDR1 LNHNV, CDR2 YYDKDF (reference sequence). This CDR3 is built from 14 residues. The CDR3 DNA follows: TGTGCCACCAGCAATCGGGCTAGCACTGATACGCAGTATTTT. As protein: CATSNRASTDTQYF. The full variable domain, in which reference TRBV15 and TRBJ2-3 provide the parts outside the CDR3, is DAMVIQNPRYQVTQFGKPVTLSCSQTLNHNVMYWYQQKSSQAPKLLFHYYDKDFNNEADTPDNFQSRRPNTSFCFLDIRSPGLGDTAMYLCATSNRASTDTQYFGPGTRLTVL.

There are a few counts of this clonotype. This rearrangement joins TRBV4-1 to TRBJ2-1; TRBD1 might be the D (6 bases). Germline V gene data show CDR1 as MGHRA and CDR2 as YSYEKL. V lost 4 bases to trimming and J lost 10 bases, with 11 bases between them. The CDR3 has 12 residues. The DNA of the CDR3 is TGCGCCAGCAGCCTGGGACACCGAGAGCAGTTCTTC. This gives the protein CASSLGHREQFF.

This clonotype was counted only a few times. The CDR3, as DNA: TGTGCCAGCAGTTCGAATCCCACCGCTCGTTCTCCCTACAATGAGCAGTTCTTC. Its protein is CASSSNPTARSPYNEQFF. V gene TRBV7-9 combines with J gene TRBJ2-1; D remains unclear. The CDR3 runs 18 residues. V dropped 6 bases and J dropped 2 bases, with 23 bases sitting between them. From germline, CDR1 is SEHNR and CDR2 FQNEAQ (reference sequence).